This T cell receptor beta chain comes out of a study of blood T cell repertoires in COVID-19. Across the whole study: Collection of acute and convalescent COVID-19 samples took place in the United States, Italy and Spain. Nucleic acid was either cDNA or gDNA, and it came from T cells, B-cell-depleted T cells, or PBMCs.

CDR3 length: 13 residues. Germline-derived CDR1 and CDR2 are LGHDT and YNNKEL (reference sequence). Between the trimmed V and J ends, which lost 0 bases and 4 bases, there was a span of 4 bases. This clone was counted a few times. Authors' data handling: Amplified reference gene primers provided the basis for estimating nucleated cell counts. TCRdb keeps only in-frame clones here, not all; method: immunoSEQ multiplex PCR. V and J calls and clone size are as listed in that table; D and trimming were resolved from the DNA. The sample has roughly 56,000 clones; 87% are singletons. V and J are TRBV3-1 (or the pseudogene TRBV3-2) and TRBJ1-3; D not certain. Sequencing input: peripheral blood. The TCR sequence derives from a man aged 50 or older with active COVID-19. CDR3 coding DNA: TGTGCCAGCAGCCAAGATAGCGGAAACACCATATATTTT. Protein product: CASSQDSGNTIYF.